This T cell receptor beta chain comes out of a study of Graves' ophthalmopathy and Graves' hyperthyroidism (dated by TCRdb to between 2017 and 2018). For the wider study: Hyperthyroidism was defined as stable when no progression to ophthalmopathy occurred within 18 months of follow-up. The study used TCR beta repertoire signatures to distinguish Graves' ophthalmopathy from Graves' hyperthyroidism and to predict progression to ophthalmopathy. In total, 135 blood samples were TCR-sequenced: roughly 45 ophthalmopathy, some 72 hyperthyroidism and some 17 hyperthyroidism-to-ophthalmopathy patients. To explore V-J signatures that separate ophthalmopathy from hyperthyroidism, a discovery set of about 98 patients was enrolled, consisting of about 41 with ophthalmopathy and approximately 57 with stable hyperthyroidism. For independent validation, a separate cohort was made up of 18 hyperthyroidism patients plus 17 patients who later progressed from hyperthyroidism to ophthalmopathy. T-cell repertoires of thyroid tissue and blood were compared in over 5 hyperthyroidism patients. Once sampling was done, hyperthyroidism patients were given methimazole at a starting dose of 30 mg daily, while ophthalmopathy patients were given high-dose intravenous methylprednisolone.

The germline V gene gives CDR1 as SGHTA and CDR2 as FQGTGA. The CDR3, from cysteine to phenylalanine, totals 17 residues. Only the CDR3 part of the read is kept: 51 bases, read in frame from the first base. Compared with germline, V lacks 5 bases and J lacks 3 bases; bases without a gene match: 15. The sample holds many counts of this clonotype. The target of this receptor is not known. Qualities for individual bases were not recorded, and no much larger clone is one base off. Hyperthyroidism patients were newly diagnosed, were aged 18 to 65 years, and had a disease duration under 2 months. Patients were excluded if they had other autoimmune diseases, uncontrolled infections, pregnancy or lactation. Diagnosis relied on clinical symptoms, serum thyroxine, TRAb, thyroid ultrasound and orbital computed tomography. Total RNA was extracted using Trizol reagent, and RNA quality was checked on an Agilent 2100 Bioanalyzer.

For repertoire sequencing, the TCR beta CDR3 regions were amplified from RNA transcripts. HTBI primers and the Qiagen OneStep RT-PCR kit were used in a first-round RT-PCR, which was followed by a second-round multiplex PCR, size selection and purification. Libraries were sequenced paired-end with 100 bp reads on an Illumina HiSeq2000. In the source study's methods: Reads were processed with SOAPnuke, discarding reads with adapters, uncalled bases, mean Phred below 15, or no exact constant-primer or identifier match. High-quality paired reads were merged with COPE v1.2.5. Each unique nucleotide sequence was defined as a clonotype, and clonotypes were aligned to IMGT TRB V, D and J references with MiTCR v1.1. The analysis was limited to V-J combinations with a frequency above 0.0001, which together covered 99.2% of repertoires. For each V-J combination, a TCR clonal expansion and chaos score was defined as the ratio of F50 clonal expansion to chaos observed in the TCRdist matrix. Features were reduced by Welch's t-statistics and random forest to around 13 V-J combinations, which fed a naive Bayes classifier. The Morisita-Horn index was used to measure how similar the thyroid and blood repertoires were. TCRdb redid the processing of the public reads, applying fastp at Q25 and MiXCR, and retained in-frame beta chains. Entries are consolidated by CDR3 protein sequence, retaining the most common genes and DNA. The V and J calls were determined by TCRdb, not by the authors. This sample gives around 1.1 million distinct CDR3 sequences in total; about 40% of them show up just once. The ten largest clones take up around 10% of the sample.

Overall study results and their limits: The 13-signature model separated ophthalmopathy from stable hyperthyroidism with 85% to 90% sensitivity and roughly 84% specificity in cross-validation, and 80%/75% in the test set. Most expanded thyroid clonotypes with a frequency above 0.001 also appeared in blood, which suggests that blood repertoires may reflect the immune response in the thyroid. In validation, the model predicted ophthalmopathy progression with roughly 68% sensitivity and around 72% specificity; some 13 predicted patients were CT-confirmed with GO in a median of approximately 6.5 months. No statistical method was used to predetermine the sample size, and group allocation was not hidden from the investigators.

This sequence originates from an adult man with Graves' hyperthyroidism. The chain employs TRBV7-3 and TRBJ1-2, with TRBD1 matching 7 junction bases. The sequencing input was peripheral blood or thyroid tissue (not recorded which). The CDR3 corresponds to CASSPTGTDTHYYGYTF. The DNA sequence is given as TGTGCCAGCAGCCCCACCGGGACAGATACCCACTACTATGGCTACACCTTC.